This TCR beta chain was identified in a study of T cell repertoires in cytomegalovirus infection. Trimming took off 4 bases at V and 4 bases at J, with 20 bases between the two ends. Germline CDR1 and CDR2: MGHDK and SYGVNS. CDR3 length: 17 amino acids. Concerning this clonotype: Its antigen is unidentified.

TCRdb itself ran the reads through MiXCR, one entry per CDR3 protein. The repertoire holds some 800,000 distinct CDR3 sequences, with around a third as singletons. The specimen comprised cultured CD8+ T cells from PBMCs, sampled from culture after CMV antigen stimulation. The receptor's source is a human donor in good health (CMV status not recorded). Some clones in this sample may be carry-over from other donors' samples. This rearrangement joins TRBV25-1 to TRBJ1-3; D unclear. The CDR3 bases are TGTGCCAGCAGTGGATCCCCCCCGAGACTGAAAGGAAACACCATATATTTT. Protein: CASSGSPPRLKGNTIYF.